The source of this T cell receptor beta chain is a study of blood T cells in healthy people across ages. This clonotype occurred a few times. V shed 0 bases and J 11 bases; nucleotides not matched to a gene: 9. The CDR3 has 14 amino acids. In germline, CDR1 is SGHRS, CDR2 YFSETQ. Alongside a J-beta primer mix, a sample-barcoded 5' primer served in a second PCR lasting about 7 to 11 cycles. In TCRdb, the 5' RACE reads were re-called with MiXCR into one record per CDR3 protein. The table has 2 million or so distinct CDR3 sequences, approximately 50% seen once; the top ten hold roughly 2%. Per-sample PBMC isolation yielded at least 6 million cells.

Sequencing was performed on blood. The J gene is TRBJ2-3, the V gene TRBV5-1, with TRBD2 identical over 7 bases. The sequence was collected from a middle-aged woman in good health. The CDR3 sequence: CASSLAGSSGRQYF. The DNA for the CDR3 is TGCGCCAGCAGCTTGGCCGGGTCTAGCGGTAGGCAGTATTTT.